The clone carrying this T cell receptor beta chain showed up just a few times. This specimen belongs to a study of patients and donors after allogeneic stem cell transplantation. Per germline, CDR1 DFQATT and CDR2 SNEGSKA (reference sequence). The germline V and J ends were trimmed by 2 bases and 5 bases, with 18 bases remaining between them. The CDR3 totals 15 residues. Using its own MiXCR run on the RT-PCR reads, TCRdb lists one record per CDR3 protein. The sample records about 230,000 distinct CDR3 sequences, around 14% being singletons. The rearrangement links TRBV20-1 to TRBJ1-2; D perhaps matches TRBD1 (6 bases). The specimen sequenced was blood, either unsorted or a sorted T cell fraction (not recorded which). The TCR sequence derives from a human donor who was either an allogeneic HSCT recipient or a stem cell or donor lymphocyte infusion donor (not recorded which). It is not recorded whose cells these are; they may come from a transplant donor. The CDR3 reads CSARPEGRTAYGYTF. Written as DNA, the CDR3 is TGCAGTGCTAGACCAGAAGGGAGGACAGCTTATGGCTACACCTTC.